The sequence of this T cell receptor (beta chain) was determined in a study of cytomegalovirus exposure and HLA in healthy donors. Whole-study context: Out of 150 million to 200 million T cells, an earlier analysis found fewer than 140 million unique TCR beta sequences in total. Study-level points and caveats: Later work associated more than 15,000 TCR beta sequences with HLA alleles at 0.05 false discovery rate. In vitro data verified a few CMV-associated chains as specific for CMV antigens. In a later analysis, a missense DCLRE1C variant was linked to TCR beta V- and J-gene trimming.

The CDR3 contains 15 residues. Germline V gene data show CDR1 as SSHAT and CDR2 as FNYEAQ (reference sequence). Losses at the gene ends were 2 bases for V and 9 bases for J; bases not matched to a gene: 8. 60 Vbeta and 13 Jbeta primers were used in PCR. Only in-frame clones appear in the TCRdb table, and some are missing; sequencing was by immunoSEQ multiplex PCR. The sample includes about 130,000 clones, roughly 78% of them seen just once. The sample holds one count of this clone. Antigen specificity is unknown. Other DNA sequences in the sample encode the same CDR3. This receptor was taken from a male donor in good health and CMV-seronegative. The specimen sequenced was PBMCs. V usage is TRBV7-7 and J usage is TRBJ2-3; 10 bases map to TRBD2. CDR3 sequence: CASSLLAGDGDTQYF. The CDR3 DNA sequence: TGTGCCAGCAGCTTACTAGCGGGAGATGGAGACACGCAGTATTTT.